Listed here are 15 T cell receptor beta chains from one sample, sequenced in a study of cytomegalovirus exposure and HLA in healthy donors. It was with 60 Vbeta and 13 Jbeta primers that the PCR ran. The repertoire was sequenced with immunoSEQ multiplex PCR; TCRdb's copy has only in-frame clones and lacks some. The table has 100,000 to 150,000 clones, 74% seen once. Material: PBMCs. The source is a man aged 40-50 years in good health and CMV-seropositive.

The rearrangement joins TRBV6-5 to TRBJ2-4; D remains unclear. CDR1 is MNHEY and CDR2 is SVGAGI in the germline V gene. The CDR3 consists of 16 residues. The ends were cut back, 0 bases at V and 1 base at J, with 10 bases in the middle. The CDR3 DNA reads as TGTGCCAGCAGTTACTCTGGCAGGCTGGCCAAAAACATTCAGTACTTC. It translates to CASSYSGRLAKNIQYF.

This chain uses TRBV4-2 with TRBJ2-7, with D unresolved. Germline loops: CDR1 LGHNA, CDR2 YNFKEQ. V lost 2 bases and J 2 bases, leaving 10 bases between the germline ends. The CDR3 has 14 residues. The CDR3 region is CASSQTGLTYEQYF. The CDR3 region has the DNA TGTGCCAGCAGCCAAACGGGTCTTACCTACGAGCAGTACTTC.

The rearrangement links TRBV6-5 to TRBJ2-7; TRBD2 aligns across 8 bases. The CDR3 contains 15 residues. J lost 3 bases, V lost 5 bases, and 9 bases had no gene match. Germline V gene lookup returns CDR1 MNHEY and CDR2 SVGAGI. CDR3 residues: CASSNPGTRFYEQYF. The CDR3 bases are TGTGCCAGCAGTAACCCCGGGACTAGGTTCTACGAGCAGTACTTC.

V and J are TRBV25-1 and TRBJ1-5; possibly TRBD1 for D (5 bases). The length of the CDR3 is 12 residues. From germline, CDR1 is MGHDK and CDR2 SYGVNS. V was clipped by 8 bases and J by 4 bases, with 9 bases between them. CDR3 DNA: TGTGCCAGCGGAGGGGCTAATCAGCCCCAGCATTTT. Amino acid sequence: CASGGANQPQHF. The variable domain in full, completed from reference TRBV25-1 and TRBJ1-5, reads EADIYQTPRYLVIGTGKKITLECSQTMGHDKMYWYQQDPGMELHLIHYSYGVNSTEKGDLSSESTVSRIRTEHFPLTLESARPSHTSQYLCASGGANQPQHFGDGTRLSIL.

Remarks on this clone: Other DNA sequences in the same sample also yield this CDR3. This chain joins TRBV18 and TRBJ2-5, with a tentative D call TRBD1 (6 bases). This CDR3 has 13 amino acids. The V gene's germline CDR1 is KGHSH and CDR2 LQKENI. Trimming pared 3 bases from V and 2 bases from J, leaving 7 bases between. As DNA, the CDR3 is TGTGCCAGCTCACCGGACAGACAAGAGACCCAGTACTTC. Translating it yields CASSPDRQETQYF.

The chain carries TRBV29-1 and TRBJ2-1; D gene ambiguous. With 4 bases removed from V and 0 bases from J, the gap between germline ends came to 10 bases. Germline CDR1 is SQVTM and CDR2 is ANQGSEA. This CDR3 has 14 amino acids. Here the CDR3 reads CSVVGVSSYNEQFF. The CDR3 nucleotides read TGCAGCGTTGTCGGAGTCTCCTCCTACAATGAGCAGTTCTTC.

The J gene is TRBJ2-5, the V gene TRBV10-3; 7 bases are shared with TRBD1. Looked up from germline, CDR1 is ENHRY and CDR2 is SYGVKD. This CDR3 region has 14 residues. With 4 bases clipped from V and 3 bases from J, the junction kept 5 bases outside the gene matches. The CDR3 spells CAISVRQGEETQYF. Written as DNA, the CDR3 is TGTGCCATCAGTGTTAGGCAGGGGGAAGAGACCCAGTACTTC.

The chain couples TRBV6-6 to TRBJ2-5; 8 nucleotides match TRBD2. Trimming took 5 bases from V and 5 from J; bases not matched to a gene: 1. CDR3 length: 12 residues. CDR1 is MNHNY and CDR2 is SVGAGI in the germline V gene (reference sequence). The CDR3 sequence: CASSPSGETQYF. The CDR3 region has the DNA TGTGCCAGCAGTCCTAGCGGGGAGACCCAGTACTTC.

The V and J genes are TRBV5-1 and TRBJ1-1; D unclear. Germline CDR1 reads SGHRS; CDR2 reads YFSETQ. CDR3 size: 14 residues. V was trimmed by 5 bases and J by 1 base, leaving 12 bases between them. CDR3 DNA sequence: TGCGCCAGCAGGGCCACGGGAGGGAACACTGAAGCTTTCTTT. It encodes CASRATGGNTEAFF.

Here the CDR3 DNA reads TGTGCCAGCAGTCAACAAGACAGCGATTTCTATGGCTACACCTTC. Translation gives CASSQQDSDFYGYTF. The rearrangement uses TRBV6-1 and TRBJ1-2; possible D gene TRBD1, 5 bases. V lost 5 bases, J lost 4 bases, and 17 bases lay in between. The germline gives CDR1 MNHNS, CDR2 SASEGT. The CDR3 runs 15 residues.

This clone has just one count. This chain joins TRBV2 and TRBJ1-3, with a weak D call TRBD1 (6 bases). CDR1 and CDR2 (germline): SNHLY, FYNNEI. The CDR3 contains 14 residues. The V gene lost 6 bases and the J gene lost 4 bases, with 13 bases spanning the gap. The CDR3 coding sequence is TGTGCCAGCAGGGCAGGGGAAGGAGGAAACACCATATATTTT. It translates to CASRAGEGGNTIYF.

The gene calls are TRBV6-5 and TRBJ1-3, with 8 bases fitting TRBD1. V was clipped by 0 bases and J by 4 bases; unmatched bases: 2. The CDR3 loop spans 15 amino acids. Germline V gene data show CDR1 as MNHEY and CDR2 as SVGAGI. Here the CDR3 DNA reads TGTGCCAGCAGTTACTCGACAGGGGTAGGAAACACCATATATTTT. As protein: CASSYSTGVGNTIYF.

The chain joins TRBV2 to TRBJ1-2; D unclear. This CDR3 spans 16 amino acids. V was clipped by 0 bases and J by 1 base, with 12 bases between them. Germline lookup yields CDR1 SNHLY and CDR2 FYNNEI. In DNA, the CDR3 is TGTGCCAGCAGTGAAGCAGCGGCGGGTATTAACTATGGCTACACCTTC. This gives the protein CASSEAAAGINYGYTF.

The rearrangement joins TRBV6-6 to TRBJ2-7; D is uncertain. Trimming stripped 4 bases from V and 6 bases from J, with 16 bases between. Germline values: CDR1 MNHNY, CDR2 SVGAGI (reference sequence). This CDR3 spans 14 amino acids. For the CDR3, the DNA is TGTGCCAGCAGTTCGCCGAAGAGGTCCGGCGAGCAGTACTTC. Protein sequence: CASSSPKRSGEQYF.

This chain joins TRBV30 and TRBJ1-4; TRBD1 aligns across 10 bases. From germline, CDR1 is GTSNPN and CDR2 SVGIG (reference sequence). V shed 4 bases and J 7 bases; nucleotides not matched to a gene: 9. The CDR3 contains 15 residues. CDR3 region: CAWILETGGREKLFF. Here the CDR3 DNA reads TGTGCCTGGATCCTTGAGACAGGGGGCCGTGAAAAACTGTTTTTT.